A selection of T cell receptor beta chains follows, all from one sample in a study of blood T cell repertoires in COVID-19. Libraries were prepared by immunoSEQ multiplex PCR; TCRdb keeps only in-frame clonotypes and omits some of them. The sample lists over 250,000 clones; around 89% were seen once. Input material: PBMCs or T cells enriched from blood (not recorded which). These receptors originate from a woman aged 18-30 years who had recovered from COVID-19. The CDR3 runs from the conserved cysteine through the conserved F or W. The order of the fields is CDR3 protein, CDR3 DNA, CDR3 length, J gene, V gene, clone size, D gene. The D gene is left open where the match is weak. Some rows mark clone size as missing; the rest say once, few, many or name a class of expanded clone.

CASSLPPTDTQYF | TGCGCCAGCAGCCTCCCCCCTACAGATACGCAGTATTTT | 13 | TRBJ2-3 | TRBV5-1 | . | .
CASSPGLTPFNYGYTF | TGCGCCAGCAGCCCAGGACTAACCCCTTTCAACTATGGCTACACCTTC | 16 | TRBJ1-2 | TRBV5-1 | . | .
CASSLGTAYNQPQHF | TGTGCCAGCAGCTTAGGAACAGCTTACAATCAGCCCCAGCATTTT | 15 | TRBJ1-5 | TRBV7-9 | . | .
CASSSLTANNEKLFF | TGTGCCAGCAGCTCCTTGACAGCGAATAATGAAAAACTGTTTTTT | 15 | TRBJ1-4 | TRBV13 | . | .
CASSAGPYNSPLHF | TGTGCCAGCAGCGCGGGACCTTATAATTCACCCCTCCACTTT | 14 | TRBJ1-6 | TRBV6-5 | . | .
CAISPTGGNTIYF | TGTGCCATCAGCCCGACAGGGGGAAACACCATATATTTT | 13 | TRBJ1-3 | TRBV10-3 | . | TRBD1
CASSPGWGHNQPQHF | TGTGCCAGCTCACCCGGTTGGGGGCACAATCAGCCCCAGCATTTT | 15 | TRBJ1-5 | TRBV18 | few | .
CASSSWGGGGPGEQYF | TGTGCCAGCAGCTCCTGGGGAGGCGGGGGTCCCGGCGAGCAGTACTTC | 16 | TRBJ2-7 | TRBV11-2 | . | TRBD2
CASSLPGQGSYEQYF | TGTGCCAGCAGTTTACCGGGACAGGGGTCCTACGAGCAGTACTTC | 15 | TRBJ2-7 | TRBV28 | . | TRBD1
CASSQDREGGYTF | TGCGCCAGCAGCCAAGACAGAGAGGGCGGCTACACCTTC | 13 | TRBJ1-2 | TRBV4-1 | . | .
CASSLIARGREPQHF | TGTGCCAGCAGTTTAATAGCCAGGGGACGTGAGCCCCAGCATTTT | 15 | TRBJ1-5 | TRBV28 | . | .
CASKPGGEEEKLFF | TGTGCCAGCAAACCTGGTGGGGAGGAAGAAAAACTGTTTTTT | 14 | TRBJ1-4 | TRBV28 | . | .
CASSEAQGPGNTIYF | TGTGCCAGCAGTGAAGCGCAGGGGCCAGGAAACACCATATATTTT | 15 | TRBJ1-3 | TRBV25-1 | . | .
CASGVQGGALEAFF | TGTGCCAGTGGGGTCCAAGGGGGGGCTCTCGAAGCTTTCTTT | 14 | TRBJ1-1 | TRBV19 | few | .
CASTGTSGVTDTQYF | TGCGCCAGCACGGGGACTAGCGGGGTCACAGATACGCAGTATTTT | 15 | TRBJ2-3 | TRBV5-1 | . | TRBD2
CASSLSTGYNYGYTF | TGTGCCAGCAGTTTATCCACAGGTTATAACTATGGCTACACCTTC | 15 | TRBJ1-2 | TRBV27 | . | .
CASSSGTGTSGGEQYF | TGTGCCAGCAGTTCCGGGACCGGGACTAGCGGGGGAGAGCAGTACTTC | 16 | TRBJ2-7 | TRBV6-2/TRBV6-3 | . | TRBD2
CASSGGTGGNYGYTF | TGTGCCAGCAGTGGGGGGACAGGGGGGAACTATGGCTACACCTTC | 15 | TRBJ1-2 | TRBV27 | . | TRBD1
CASSFTGTTRNIQYF | TGCGCCAGCAGCTTTACCGGGACTACCAGGAACATTCAGTACTTC | 15 | TRBJ2-4 | TRBV5-1 | . | TRBD2
CASSDGTGFSYEQYF | TGTGCCAGCAGTGATGGGACAGGCTTTTCCTACGAGCAGTACTTC | 15 | TRBJ2-7 | TRBV2 | . | TRBD1
CASSSTPRYEQYF | TGTGCCAGCAGTTCCACGCCGAGGTACGAGCAGTACTTC | 13 | TRBJ2-7 | TRBV12-3/TRBV12-4 | . | .
CASPPFGSGLINQPQHF | TGTGCCAGCCCACCCTTCGGTAGCGGGCTAATCAATCAGCCCCAGCATTTT | 17 | TRBJ1-5 | TRBV28 | . | .
CASSNRASSGNTIYF | TGTGCCAGCAGTAACAGGGCCAGCTCTGGAAACACCATATATTTT | 15 | TRBJ1-3 | TRBV7-6 | . | .
CASKDREAYGYTF | TGTGCCAGCAAGGACAGGGAGGCCTATGGCTACACCTTC | 13 | TRBJ1-2 | TRBV25-1 | once | TRBD1
CASSQTGQPQHF | TGCGCCAGCAGCCAGACCGGGCAGCCCCAGCATTTT | 12 | TRBJ1-5 | TRBV4-1 | . | .
CASSGQLNTEAFF | TGTGCCAGCTCGGGACAGTTGAACACTGAAGCTTTCTTT | 13 | TRBJ1-1 | TRBV6-5 | . | TRBD1
CASSEAQRPNYGYTF | TGTGCCAGCAGTGAAGCGCAGAGGCCGAACTATGGCTACACCTTC | 15 | TRBJ1-2 | TRBV6-1 | . | .
CASSPIGQISNQPQHF | TGTGCCAGCAGTCCGATCGGACAGATAAGCAATCAGCCCCAGCATTTT | 16 | TRBJ1-5 | TRBV28 | . | .
CSASEQGAGEKLFF | TGCAGTGCTAGTGAGCAGGGGGCGGGTGAAAAACTGTTTTTT | 14 | TRBJ1-4 | TRBV20-1 | . | TRBD1
CASSQGRGAYGYTF | TGTGCCAGCAGCCAAGGTCGGGGGGCGTATGGCTACACCTTC | 14 | TRBJ1-2 | TRBV14 | once | .
CSVATGTSGYTF | TGCAGCGTAGCGACAGGGACTAGTGGCTACACCTTC | 12 | TRBJ1-2 | TRBV29-1 | . | TRBD1
CASNSGEHTEAFF | TGCGCCAGCAACTCGGGAGAACACACTGAAGCTTTCTTT | 13 | TRBJ1-1 | TRBV5-1 | once | .
CASSTFYRGRSTNEKLFF | TGTGCCAGCAGTACGTTTTACAGGGGCCGTTCAACTAATGAAAAACTGTTTTTT | 18 | TRBJ1-4 | TRBV27 | . | TRBD1
CASSLDRGQGGYTF | TGCGCCAGCAGCTTGGACAGGGGGCAAGGTGGCTACACCTTC | 14 | TRBJ1-2 | TRBV5-1 | . | TRBD1
CSVSTGMGEQYF | TGCAGCGTCTCGACAGGGATGGGGGAGCAGTACTTC | 12 | TRBJ2-7 | TRBV29-1 | . | TRBD1
CATSDKNRGFQETQYF | TGTGCCACCAGTGATAAGAACAGGGGTTTCCAAGAGACCCAGTACTTC | 16 | TRBJ2-5 | TRBV24-1 | . | TRBD1
CASSTPGTGVNEQYF | TGTGCCAGCAGTACCCCAGGGACAGGGGTCAACGAGCAGTACTTC | 15 | TRBJ2-7 | TRBV28 | . | TRBD1
CASSSNRASYGYTF | TGTGCCAGCAGCAGTAACAGGGCTTCCTATGGCTACACCTTC | 14 | TRBJ1-2 | TRBV28 | . | .
CASSLGTGVGEAFF | TGTGCCAGCAGCTTAGGTACCGGGGTTGGCGAAGCTTTCTTT | 14 | TRBJ1-1 | TRBV11-2 | . | .
CASSLAFGGSGDTQYF | TGTGCCAGCAGCTTGGCCTTCGGTGGTTCGGGAGATACGCAGTATTTT | 16 | TRBJ2-3 | TRBV5-5 | . | .
CASTKLASPDNEQFF | TGCGCCAGCACCAAACTAGCGAGCCCAGACAATGAGCAGTTCTTC | 15 | TRBJ2-1 | TRBV5-1 | . | TRBD2
CASSEGQGAYNEQFF | TGTGCCAGCAGCGAGGGACAGGGGGCTTACAATGAGCAGTTCTTC | 15 | TRBJ2-1 | TRBV7-3 | . | TRBD1
CASSEGQMNTEAFF | TGCGCCAGCAGTGAGGGACAGATGAACACTGAAGCTTTCTTT | 14 | TRBJ1-1 | TRBV10-2 | once | .
CASSLTGTADTEAFF | TGTGCCAGCAGCTTAACCGGGACAGCGGACACTGAAGCTTTCTTT | 15 | TRBJ1-1 | TRBV7-2 | . | TRBD1
CASSQSVGETQYF | TGTGCCAGCAGCCAATCAGTTGGCGAGACCCAGTACTTC | 13 | TRBJ2-5 | TRBV3-1/TRBV3-2 | . | .
CASSEVRRGGDYNEQFF | TGTGCCAGCAGCGAGGTTCGTAGGGGCGGGGACTACAATGAGCAGTTCTTC | 17 | TRBJ2-1 | TRBV3-1/TRBV3-2 | . | .
CASSNRDRDNSPLHF | TGTGCCAGCAGCAACAGGGACAGGGATAATTCACCCCTCCACTTT | 15 | TRBJ1-6 | TRBV7-8 | . | TRBD1
CASSLASTGVGGGYTF | TGTGCCAGCAGCTTAGCGTCTACAGGAGTGGGGGGAGGCTACACCTTC | 16 | TRBJ1-2 | TRBV7-9 | few | .
CASSLGIVGSGTEAFF | TGTGCCAGCAGCTTAGGGATTGTGGGGAGTGGGACTGAAGCTTTCTTT | 16 | TRBJ1-1 | TRBV11-2 | . | .
CASRSTAGIGNTIYF | TGTGCCAGCAGGTCAACCGCAGGGATCGGAAACACCATATATTTT | 15 | TRBJ1-3 | TRBV7-2 | . | .
CASSPGQPNTGELFF | TGTGCCAGCTCACCCGGACAACCGAACACCGGGGAGCTGTTTTTT | 15 | TRBJ2-2 | TRBV18 | . | .